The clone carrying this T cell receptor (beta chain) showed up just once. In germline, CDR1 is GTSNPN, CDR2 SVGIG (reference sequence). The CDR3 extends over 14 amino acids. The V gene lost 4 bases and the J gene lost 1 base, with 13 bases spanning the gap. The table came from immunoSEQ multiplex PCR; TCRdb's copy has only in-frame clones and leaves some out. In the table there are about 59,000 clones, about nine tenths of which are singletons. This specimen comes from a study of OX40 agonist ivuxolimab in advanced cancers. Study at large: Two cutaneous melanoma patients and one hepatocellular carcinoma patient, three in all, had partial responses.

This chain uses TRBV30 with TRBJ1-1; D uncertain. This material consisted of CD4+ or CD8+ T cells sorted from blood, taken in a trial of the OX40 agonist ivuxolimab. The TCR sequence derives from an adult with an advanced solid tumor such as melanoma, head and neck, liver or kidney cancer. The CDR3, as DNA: TGTGCCTGGAACAACCCTTGGGGGAACACTGAAGCTTTCTTT. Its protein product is CAWNNPWGNTEAFF. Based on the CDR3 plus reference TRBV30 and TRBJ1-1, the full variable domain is SQTIHQWPATLVQPVGSPLSLECTVEGTSNPNLYWYRQAAGRGLQLLFYSVGIGQISSEVPQNLSASRPQDRQFILSSKKLLLSDSGFYLCAWNNPWGNTEAFFGQGTRLTVV.